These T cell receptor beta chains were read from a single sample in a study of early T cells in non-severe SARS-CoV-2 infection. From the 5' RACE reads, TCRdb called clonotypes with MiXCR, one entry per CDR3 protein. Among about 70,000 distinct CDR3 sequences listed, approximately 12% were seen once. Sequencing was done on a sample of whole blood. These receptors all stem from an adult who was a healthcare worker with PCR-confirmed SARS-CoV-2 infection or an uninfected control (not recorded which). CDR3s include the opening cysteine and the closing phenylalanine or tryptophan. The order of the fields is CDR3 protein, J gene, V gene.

cdr3_aa: CASSQGPNTEAFF
j_call: TRBJ1-1
v_call: TRBV6-5

cdr3_aa: CASSLEEGARQFF
j_call: TRBJ2-1
v_call: TRBV7-6

cdr3_aa: CSVVGQDYGYTF
j_call: TRBJ1-2
v_call: TRBV29-1

cdr3_aa: CSANRGQNIQYF
j_call: TRBJ2-4
v_call: TRBV20-1

cdr3_aa: CATSGRRGRDGYTF
j_call: TRBJ1-2
v_call: TRBV24-1

cdr3_aa: CASSFGVGGAVGEQYF
j_call: TRBJ2-7
v_call: TRBV5-4

cdr3_aa: CASSKERGGLDGELFF
j_call: TRBJ2-2
v_call: TRBV3-1

cdr3_aa: CASSLDRVYGYTF
j_call: TRBJ1-2
v_call: TRBV7-9

cdr3_aa: CASSLGTSGSYTDTQYF
j_call: TRBJ2-3
v_call: TRBV28

cdr3_aa: CASTLYGFSYEQYF
j_call: TRBJ2-7
v_call: TRBV12-3/TRBV12-4

cdr3_aa: CASSLRQALSGANVLTF
j_call: TRBJ2-6
v_call: TRBV6-5

cdr3_aa: CSAQGGYGYTF
j_call: TRBJ1-2
v_call: TRBV29-1

cdr3_aa: CASRRGSGANVLTF
j_call: TRBJ2-6
v_call: TRBV19

cdr3_aa: CASRTGRGGPQPQHF
j_call: TRBJ1-5
v_call: TRBV28

cdr3_aa: CATSETSDTDTQYF
j_call: TRBJ2-3
v_call: TRBV24-1

cdr3_aa: CASSEYDLDPNEQYF
j_call: TRBJ2-7
v_call: TRBV25-1

cdr3_aa: CASSLGGLNTEAFF
j_call: TRBJ1-1
v_call: TRBV7-9

cdr3_aa: CASSSSVGAYTDTQYF
j_call: TRBJ2-3
v_call: TRBV7-2

cdr3_aa: CASSAGTNTEAFF
j_call: TRBJ1-1
v_call: TRBV4-3

cdr3_aa: CASLRAGTGGADQPQHF
j_call: TRBJ1-5
v_call: TRBV12-3/TRBV12-4

cdr3_aa: CASSPSDSTDTQYF
j_call: TRBJ2-3
v_call: TRBV7-9

cdr3_aa: CASSIRNSEQYF
j_call: TRBJ2-7
v_call: TRBV12-3/TRBV12-4

cdr3_aa: CSVEGSLASADTQYF
j_call: TRBJ2-3
v_call: TRBV29-1

cdr3_aa: CASSRPNGGSNNEQFF
j_call: TRBJ2-1
v_call: TRBV28

cdr3_aa: CASSYGIGGELFF
j_call: TRBJ2-2
v_call: TRBV6-2/TRBV6-3

cdr3_aa: CASSLVGYEQFF
j_call: TRBJ2-1
v_call: TRBV28

cdr3_aa: CASSFGTSGSNEQFF
j_call: TRBJ2-1
v_call: TRBV7-9

cdr3_aa: CSAPIGGQPSGANVLTF
j_call: TRBJ2-6
v_call: TRBV20-1

cdr3_aa: CASSLNNYNEQFF
j_call: TRBJ2-1
v_call: TRBV27

cdr3_aa: CASSDFSRGPSTEAFF
j_call: TRBJ1-1
v_call: TRBV25-1

cdr3_aa: CASSLGGTGALLGNQPQHF
j_call: TRBJ1-5
v_call: TRBV7-8

cdr3_aa: CASTPEGDYTEAFF
j_call: TRBJ1-1
v_call: TRBV4-2

cdr3_aa: CSAGEVNYGYTF
j_call: TRBJ1-2
v_call: TRBV29-1

cdr3_aa: CASSIRPGDEQYF
j_call: TRBJ2-7
v_call: TRBV9

cdr3_aa: CASSLGVRPTGELFF
j_call: TRBJ2-2
v_call: TRBV5-6

cdr3_aa: CASSNNGQGAGTGELFF
j_call: TRBJ2-2
v_call: TRBV27

cdr3_aa: CSAGSSPEAFF
j_call: TRBJ1-1
v_call: TRBV29-1

cdr3_aa: CASSFKLSTDTQYF
j_call: TRBJ2-3
v_call: TRBV13

cdr3_aa: CASSTPGNEQFF
j_call: TRBJ2-1
v_call: TRBV12-3/TRBV12-4

cdr3_aa: CAISESIISPGRGSKFSSYNEQFF
j_call: TRBJ2-1
v_call: TRBV10-3

cdr3_aa: CASSLLDSQEYGYTF
j_call: TRBJ1-2
v_call: TRBV28

cdr3_aa: CASGLGSRVGEQFF
j_call: TRBJ2-1
v_call: TRBV7-2

cdr3_aa: CASSLSLGQETQYF
j_call: TRBJ2-5
v_call: TRBV27

cdr3_aa: CSAISGGVDTQYF
j_call: TRBJ2-3
v_call: TRBV20-1

cdr3_aa: CASSENSRGYTF
j_call: TRBJ1-2
v_call: TRBV10-2

cdr3_aa: CASSLRTGQGVKTQYF
j_call: TRBJ2-5
v_call: TRBV12-3/TRBV12-4